This TCR beta chain is from a study of shared clonotypes between healthy human individuals. Produced via immunoSEQ multiplex PCR; TCRdb's table is partial and in-frame only. The repertoire includes around 300,000 clones, around 87% of them detected once, and 16% sits in the top ten. The sequenced sample consisted of memory CD8+ T cells sorted from blood. The subset denotes: CD45RO+ cells pooled with CCR7-negative TemRA cells. The sequence came from a man aged 18 to 30 in good health.

CDR3 nucleotides: TGTGCCAGCAGCTTCGGAGCCACAGATACGCAGTATTTT. Its translation is CASSFGATDTQYF. This chain links TRBV5-6 with TRBJ2-3; no clear D. The CDR3 loop spans 13 amino acids. Germline loops: CDR1 SGHDT, CDR2 YYEEEE. V gave up 2 bases and J gave up 2 bases, with 6 bases separating them.